This passage covers 8 T cell receptor beta chains from one sample sequenced in a study of follicular helper T cells after annual influenza vaccination. Profiled with immunoSEQ multiplex PCR; TCRdb holds only in-frame clones, not every one. Of roughly 1,200 clones listed, approximately 85% were seen once; the top ten hold roughly 2%. Time point noted: 2015-2016 season, pre-vaccination. Specimen: CXCR5+ CD38+ circulating T follicular helper cells from blood, collected on the day of influenza vaccination. Subset indicated: circulating Tfh, non-naive CD4+CXCR5+PD-1+ (ICOS+CD38+ or ICOS-CD38-). The receptors derive from an adult who received the influenza vaccine.

This chain joins TRBV4-3 and TRBJ2-7, with D hard to call. Trimming took off 4 bases at V and 5 bases at J, with 15 bases between the two ends. This CDR3 spans 14 amino acids. The V gene's germline CDR1 is LGHNA and CDR2 YSLEER. The DNA for the CDR3 is TGCGCCAGCAGCCCCCGAGAGAGTTCCCACGAGCAGTACTTC. It encodes CASSPRESSHEQYF.

The rearrangement links TRBV9 to TRBJ2-3, with unresolved D. The ends were cut back, 4 bases at V and 1 base at J, with 10 bases in the middle. Germline assignment: CDR1 SGDLS and CDR2 YYNGEE. CDR3 length equals 14 residues. The CDR3 spells CASSKDGGTDTQYF. As DNA, the CDR3 is TGTGCCAGCAGCAAAGACGGCGGCACAGATACGCAGTATTTT.

This clone was counted between two and nine times. The rearrangement joins TRBV10-1 to TRBJ2-2; D not resolved. The length of the CDR3 is 13 residues. V gave up 8 bases and J gave up 5 bases, with 12 bases separating them. The germline V gene encodes CDR1 WNHNN and CDR2 SYGVQD (reference sequence). CDR3 in amino acids: CASQAEWTGELFF. Written as DNA, the CDR3 is TGCGCCAGCCAGGCTGAGTGGACCGGGGAGCTGTTTTTT.

The rearrangement joins TRBV4-3 to TRBJ1-2; D may be TRBD1 (5 bases). Germline CDR1 is LGHNA and CDR2 is YSLEER. The V gene lost 4 bases and the J gene lost 5 bases, with 14 bases spanning the gap. The length of the CDR3 is 14 residues. CDR3 sequence: CASSPLAGGYGYTF. The CDR3 DNA reads as TGCGCCAGCAGCCCTCTCGCGGGGGGTTATGGCTACACCTTC.

A few counts support this clone. V is TRBV5-1 and J is TRBJ2-3; the D gene could be TRBD1 or TRBD2 (6 bases each). The CDR3 loop spans 13 amino acids. CDR1 SGHRS and CDR2 YFSETQ come from the germline V gene. Between the trimmed V and J ends, which lost 4 bases and 4 bases, there was a span of 10 bases. The CDR3 region is CASSGGGADTQYF. DNA of the CDR3: TGCGCCAGCAGCGGAGGGGGAGCAGATACGCAGTATTTT.

The genes are TRBV28 and TRBJ2-5; 7 nucleotides agree with TRBD1. V lost 5 bases to trimming and J lost 2 bases; unmatched junction nucleotides: 5. This CDR3 spans 14 amino acids. Germline-derived CDR1 and CDR2 are MDHEN and SYDVKM. As DNA, the CDR3 is TGTGCCAGCAGTGGGTACAGGGGTCAAGAGACCCAGTACTTC. Its protein is CASSGYRGQETQYF.

This chain uses TRBV28 with TRBJ2-5; 9 bases fit TRBD1. Germline CDR1 is MDHEN and CDR2 is SYDVKM. The CDR3 runs 16 residues. V lost 6 bases to trimming and J lost 5 bases; unmatched junction nucleotides: 13. CDR3 residues: CASRRGQGTSRETQYF. CDR3 in DNA: TGTGCCAGCAGACGAGGACAGGGGACCAGCAGGGAGACCCAGTACTTC.

V gene TRBV6-5 combines with J gene TRBJ1-1; a weak D match, TRBD1 (5 bases). Looked up from germline, CDR1 is MNHEY and CDR2 is SVGAGI. The V end was cut by 7 bases, the J end by 0 bases, with 9 bases between. The CDR3 loop spans 13 amino acids. The DNA for the CDR3 is TGTGCCAGCAAGAGGACACTGAACACTGAAGCTTTCTTT. This translates into CASKRTLNTEAFF.